This T cell receptor (beta chain) is drawn from a study of vaccination and CD4 T cells after COVID-19 (dated by TCRdb to between 2021 and 2023). For the study in its entirety: Convalescent patients had a positive SARS-CoV-2 result on nasal swab PCR, and of these patients, several had mild disease and one had severe disease. As controls, cultures received a CEFX viral epitope pool (the positive control), an HIV-1 Nef peptide pool (the negative control), or no peptide at all. Post-vaccine blood samples were collected a median of approximately 68 days after the second vaccine dose, ranging from about 13 to 241 days. Post-COVID blood samples from convalescent patients were collected a median of about 110 days after diagnosis, with a range of 35 to 161 days. Participants got two doses of the Pfizer-BioNTech BNT162b2 vaccine (n=8) or two doses of the Moderna mRNA-1273 vaccine (n=2). The cultures were stimulated with overlapping spike peptide pools from SARS-CoV-2 and from the common cold coronaviruses HCoV-NL63, HCoV-OC43 and HCoV-229E. The convalescent cohort included six males and four females, with two Hispanic individuals, seven Caucasians, two Asians and one multiracial person. In 10 COVID-19 convalescent patients and a handful of infection-naive healthy vaccine recipients, researchers compared the spike-specific CD4+ TCR repertoire from before mRNA vaccination with the repertoire from after.

With respect to this clonotype: Its antigen has not been determined. Per-base qualities were not stored, and no clone one base away is much larger.

V is shortened by 3 bases, J by 0 bases, and the region joining them spans 15 bases. CDR1 and CDR2, per the germline V gene (reference sequence), are DFQATT and SNEGSKA. The CDR3, from cysteine to phenylalanine, totals 17 residues. Solely the CDR3 DNA is kept, with 51 bases framed from the first base. What this sample's treatment or condition label stands for: approximately nine-day PBMC culture with coronavirus spike peptide pools or control peptides (ViraFEST assay). The ViraFEST assay, used in the study, expanded antigen-specific T cells with peptide pools and then identified the expanded clonotypes through TCR sequencing. The convalescent patients' positive SARS-CoV-2 PCR tests were from March to December 2020, which was before the Alpha, Beta and Delta variants emerged in the United States. Each well held about 2 million PBMCs cultured in IMDM containing about 5% human AB serum and around 9.2 IU/ml IL-2, with about 9.4 ug/ml peptide pools added. On days 3 and 7, half of the culture medium was replaced with fresh IL-2-containing medium. After approximately eleven days of culture, CD4+ T cells were isolated by negative selection with the EasySep CD4+ T cell isolation kit. Ficoll-Paque Plus gradient centrifugation was used to isolate PBMCs from whole blood, and the isolated PBMCs were then either used fresh or cryopreserved at -140C. Each culture condition was generally run in triplicate wells.

Preparation of the library involved PCR. At the Johns Hopkins FTIC core, DNA from the cultured CD4+ T cells underwent TCR sequencing with the Oncomine TCR Beta short-read assay. Genomic DNA was extracted from the cultured CD4+ T cells with the QIAamp micro DNA kit. Oncomine TCR Beta libraries from cultured CD4+ T cells were pooled with unique dual indexes and sequenced on an Illumina iSeq 100. Per the authors' processing: Non-productive sequences were removed, and CDR3s that did not start with C, did not end with F or W, or were shorter than 7 amino acids were discarded. Antigen-specific clonotypes were identified with the MANAFEST web application by comparing peptide-stimulated wells with reference and other culture wells. An FDR below 0.05, an odds ratio above 5, and a productive frequency above 0.1% in at least two of three replicate wells were required for clones to be considered positive. A clonotype counted as cross-reactive if it showed significant expansion both in the SARS-CoV-2 spike wells and in at least one common cold coronavirus spike condition. Using R version 3.6.1, CDR3 homology was evaluated through Levenshtein distances (stringdist) along with unrooted phylogenetic trees (ape). TCRdb reanalyzed the raw reads on its own, using fastp at Q25 for trimming and MiXCR for clone calling, and kept in-frame beta chains. A single entry per CDR3 protein holds the most common genes and DNA from its merged rows. TCRdb, not the original authors, processed these V and J calls. Here the sample has about 12,000 distinct CDR3 sequences; approximately 58% occur a single time. 8.7% of the sample rests with the top ten.

General conclusions and limits of the study: In convalescent patients, nearly all vaccine-specific clones (304 of 307) were found to be mono-reactive for SARS-CoV-2 spike rather than cross-reactive with common cold coronaviruses. An increase in the median number of SARS-CoV-2-reactive clonotypes from around 20 after infection to approximately 41 after vaccination was observed, but the change was not found to be significant. Relatively few convalescent patients were included in the study, and early timepoints after natural infection were not analyzed. Among the post-vaccine SARS-CoV-2-reactive clones in convalescent patients, a median 86.3% showed up only after vaccination, which suggests vaccine-specific priming.

The chain employs TRBV20-1 and TRBJ2-6, with the identity of the D gene unclear. This receptor was taken from a human donor who had recovered from COVID-19. The sequenced sample was CD4+ T cells from blood, cultured in vitro, obtained before SARS-CoV-2 vaccination. The DNA sequence reads TGCAGTGCTAGGGCTCACGACGGGTTCTCTGGGGCCAACGTCCTGACTTTC. Translated, this gives CSARAHDGFSGANVLTF.